This T cell receptor beta chain was identified during a study of cytomegalovirus exposure and HLA in healthy donors. Study-wide results and limits: According to a later analysis, donors in an Asian-associated ancestry cluster reportedly had fewer N-insertions than the roughly 640-donor mean. The dataset shows that most TCR sequences were rare, while some public TCRs occurred in many donors.

In its sample, this clone was seen once. Its specificity is not known. Trimming removed 3 bases from V and 2 bases from J, with 11 bases in between. The CDR3 is 16 residues long. Germline V gene lookup returns CDR1 MNHEY and CDR2 SVGAGI. It was with 60 Vbeta and 13 Jbeta primers that the PCR ran. TCRdb keeps only in-frame clones here, not all; method: immunoSEQ multiplex PCR. The sample shows some 150,000 clones, 50% to 75% of them seen only once. The sample taken for sequencing was PBMCs. The chain recombines TRBV6-5 with TRBJ2-6; D is possibly TRBD2 (5 bases). This TCR came from a woman in her thirties or forties in good health and CMV-seronegative. CDR3 nucleotides: TGTGCCAGCAGTTATTCCGAGGGAGCTGGGGCCAACGTCCTGACTTTC. It yields the protein CASSYSEGAGANVLTF.